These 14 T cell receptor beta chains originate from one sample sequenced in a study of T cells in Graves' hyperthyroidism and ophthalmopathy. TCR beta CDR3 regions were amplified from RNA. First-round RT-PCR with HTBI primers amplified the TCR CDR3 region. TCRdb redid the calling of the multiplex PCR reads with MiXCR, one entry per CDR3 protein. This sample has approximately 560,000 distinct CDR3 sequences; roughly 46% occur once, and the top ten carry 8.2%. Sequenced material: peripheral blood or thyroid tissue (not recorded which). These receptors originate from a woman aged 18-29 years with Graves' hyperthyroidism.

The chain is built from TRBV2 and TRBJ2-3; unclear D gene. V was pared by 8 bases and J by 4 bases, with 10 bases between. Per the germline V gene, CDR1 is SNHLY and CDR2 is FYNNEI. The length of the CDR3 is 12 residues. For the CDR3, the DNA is TGTGCCAGCGGCACCCCCGCAGATACGCAGTATTTT. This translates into CASGTPADTQYF. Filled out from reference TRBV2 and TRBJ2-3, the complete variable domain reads EPEVTQTPSHQVTQMGQEVILRCVPISNHLYFYWYRQILGQKVEFLVSFYNNEISEKSEIFDDQFSVERPDGSNFTLKIRSTKLEDSAMYFCASGTPADTQYFGPGTRLTVL.

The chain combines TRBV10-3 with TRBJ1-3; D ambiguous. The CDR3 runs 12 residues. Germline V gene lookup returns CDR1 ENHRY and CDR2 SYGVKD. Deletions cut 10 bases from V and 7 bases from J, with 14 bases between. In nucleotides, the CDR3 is TGTGCCACCGTAGGCGGACGGAACACCATATATTTT. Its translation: CATVGGRNTIYF.

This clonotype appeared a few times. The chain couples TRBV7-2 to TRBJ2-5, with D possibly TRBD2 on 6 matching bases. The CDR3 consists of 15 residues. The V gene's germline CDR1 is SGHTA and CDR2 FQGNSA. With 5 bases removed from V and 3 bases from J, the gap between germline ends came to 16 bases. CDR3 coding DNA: TGTGCCAGCAGCACGCAGGACGGGAGAGAAGAGACCCAGTACTTC. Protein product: CASSTQDGREETQYF.

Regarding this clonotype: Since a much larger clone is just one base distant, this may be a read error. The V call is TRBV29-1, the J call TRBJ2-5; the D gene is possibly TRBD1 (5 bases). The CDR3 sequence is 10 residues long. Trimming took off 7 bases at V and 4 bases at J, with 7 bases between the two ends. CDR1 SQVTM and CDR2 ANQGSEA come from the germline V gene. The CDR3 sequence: CSAGIETQYF. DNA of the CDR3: TGCAGCGCAGGGATAGAGACCCAGTACTTC.

CDR3 sequence (DNA): TGTGCCAGCAGTCCCCCTTTCGGGACAGGGAGCCAGCCCCAGCATTTT. Translating gives CASSPPFGTGSQPQHF. This sequence joins TRBV7-9 and TRBJ1-5, with TRBD1 identical over 9 bases. Germline-derived CDR1 and CDR2 are SEHNR and FQNEAQ (reference sequence). V lost 6 bases to trimming and J lost 7 bases; unmatched junction nucleotides: 13. CDR3 length: 16 residues.

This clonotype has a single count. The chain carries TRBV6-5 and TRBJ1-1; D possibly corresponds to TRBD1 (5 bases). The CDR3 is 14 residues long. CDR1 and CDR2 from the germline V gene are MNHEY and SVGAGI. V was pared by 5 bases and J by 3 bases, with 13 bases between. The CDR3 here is CASSPPGDHTEAFF. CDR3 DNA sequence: TGTGCCAGCAGTCCTCCTGGGGACCACACTGAAGCTTTCTTT.

DNA of the CDR3: TGTGCCAGTAGTGTGACAGATCAGCCCCAGCATTTT. Translating gives CASSVTDQPQHF. The chain recombines TRBV19 with TRBJ1-5; the D gene is possibly TRBD1 (5 bases). Trimming left V 5 bases short and J 5 bases short, with 7 bases between. Germline lookup yields CDR1 LNHDA and CDR2 SQIVND (reference sequence). The CDR3 covers 12 residues.

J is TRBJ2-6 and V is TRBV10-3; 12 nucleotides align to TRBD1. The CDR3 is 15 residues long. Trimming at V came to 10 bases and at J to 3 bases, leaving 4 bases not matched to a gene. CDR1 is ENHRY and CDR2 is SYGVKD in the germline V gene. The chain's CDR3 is CATGDRGLGANVLTF. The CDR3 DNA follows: TGTGCCACGGGGGACAGGGGGCTTGGGGCCAACGTCCTGACTTTC.

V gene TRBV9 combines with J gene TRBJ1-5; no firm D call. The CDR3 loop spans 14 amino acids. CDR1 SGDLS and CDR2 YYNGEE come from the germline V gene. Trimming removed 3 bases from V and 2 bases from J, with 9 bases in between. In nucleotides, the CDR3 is TGTGCCAGCAGCGCCGGTTATGGCAATCAGCCCCAGCATTTT. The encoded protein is CASSAGYGNQPQHF.

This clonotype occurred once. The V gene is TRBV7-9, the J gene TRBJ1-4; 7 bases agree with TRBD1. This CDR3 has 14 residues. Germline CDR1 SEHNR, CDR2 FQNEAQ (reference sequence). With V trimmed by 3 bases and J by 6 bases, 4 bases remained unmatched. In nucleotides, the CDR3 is TGTGCCAGCAGCTTCACCAGGGGGGATGAAAAACTGTTTTTT. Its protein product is CASSFTRGDEKLFF.

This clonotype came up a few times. The CDR3 DNA reads TGTGCCAGCAGCTTAAGTAGGGCTAGCGGGACCTACGAGCAGTACTTC. Protein: CASSLSRASGTYEQYF. The gene calls are TRBV7-8 and TRBJ2-7, with 9 bases lining up with TRBD2. V dropped 2 bases and J dropped 2; count of bases not matched to a gene: 7. This CDR3 is 16 amino acids long. Germline V gene data show CDR1 as SGHVS and CDR2 as FQNEAQ.

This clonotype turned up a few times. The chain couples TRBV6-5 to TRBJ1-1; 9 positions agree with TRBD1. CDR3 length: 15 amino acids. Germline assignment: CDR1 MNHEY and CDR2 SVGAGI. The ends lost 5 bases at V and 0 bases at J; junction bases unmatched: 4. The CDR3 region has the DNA TGTGCCAGCAGTAAAGGACAGGGGATGAACACTGAAGCTTTCTTT. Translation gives CASSKGQGMNTEAFF.

The CDR3 bases are TGTGCCAGTACCCCCTCCGGAGGGGGAAATTCACCCCTCCACTTT. Protein: CASTPSGGGNSPLHF. The rearrangement links TRBV19 to TRBJ1-6; TRBD1 is a possible D gene (6 bases). The CDR3 has 15 residues. Trimming left V 7 bases short and J 7 bases short, with 17 bases between. Germline loops: CDR1 LNHDA, CDR2 SQIVND (reference sequence).

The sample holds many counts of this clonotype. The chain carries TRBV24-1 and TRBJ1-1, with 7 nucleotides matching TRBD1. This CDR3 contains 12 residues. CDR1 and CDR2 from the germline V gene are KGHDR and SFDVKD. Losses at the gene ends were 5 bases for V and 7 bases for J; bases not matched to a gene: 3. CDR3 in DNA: TGTGCCACCAGTGCGACAGGGAGTGAAGCTTTCTTT. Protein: CATSATGSEAFF.